This T cell receptor (beta chain) was sequenced during a study of blood T cells in healthy people across ages. General study findings and limits: Changes seen in expanded clonotypes were possibly confounded by donor CMV status left unknown.

The authors drew around 11 milliliters of peripheral blood from each donor. Per sample, extraction of total RNA gave at least 5.5 micrograms in every case. This clonotype has more than one count but fewer than ten. Its antigen is unidentified. Primed by a sample-barcoded 5' primer and a J-beta primer mix, a second PCR proceeded for 7 to 11 cycles. TCRdb reanalysed the 5' RACE reads using MiXCR and keeps one entry per CDR3 protein. Of 550,000 to 750,000 distinct CDR3 sequences detected, more than 20% appear once; the ten largest clones hold roughly 3.4%. V was pared by 0 bases and J by 2 bases, with 2 bases of the junction left unmatched. Germline V lookup: CDR1 SGHRS, CDR2 YFSETQ. The CDR3 is 15 residues long.

Sequences were obtained from blood. This sequence was found in a man aged 70 or older in good health. The V and J genes are TRBV5-1 and TRBJ2-1, with 7 nucleotides matching TRBD1. CDR3 amino acids: CASSLEDRTYNEQFF. CDR3 nucleotides: TGCGCCAGCAGCTTGGAGGACAGGACCTACAATGAGCAGTTCTTC.